This T cell receptor (beta chain) was identified during a study of blood T cell repertoires in COVID-19. Those who participated ranged in age from roughly 18 to 89 years and resided in about two dozen US areas. Recovered status in Cohort 3 required two negative PCRs, clearance, or symptom resolution. Sequencing was performed with immunoSEQ multiplex PCR; in TCRdb, only in-frame clones are kept and a portion is missing. The sample carries some 460,000 clones, around 87% recorded once. This receptor was identified in a woman aged 18-30 years who had recovered from COVID-19. The specimen was PBMCs or T cells enriched from blood (not recorded which).

CDR3 loop: CASSLGGSYGYTF. CDR3 in DNA: TGTGCCAGCAGCTTGGGGGGGTCCTATGGCTACACCTTC. The chain has TRBV7-9 and TRBJ1-2, with a tentative D call TRBD1 (5 bases). CDR3 length: 13 residues. The germline V gene has CDR1 SEHNR and CDR2 FQNEAQ (reference sequence). The V gene lost 3 bases and the J gene lost 4 bases, with 9 bases spanning the gap.